One T cell receptor beta chain is described in this entry. Its antigen remains unknown. Time point indicated: cycle 4 day 1 (C4D1), after five to seven weeks of nivolumab. Following autologous stem cell transplantation, relapse occurred in every patient, and exposure to brentuximab vedotin varied. The protocol was immunoSEQ multiplex PCR, while the TCRdb copy is restricted to in-frame clones and leaves out a portion. Among about 17,000 clones listed, around 65% were seen once. CDR1 is SEHNR and CDR2 is FQNEAQ in the germline V gene (reference sequence). V trimming: 1 base; J trimming: 2 bases; junction bases outside the gene matches: 4. The CDR3 is made up of 15 amino acids. This entry is derived from a study of PD-1 blockade in classical Hodgkin lymphoma. Study-wide results and limits: Prior therapy or disease activity may underlie the repertoire differences, whose causes remain undefined.

This receptor was taken from a human donor with classical Hodgkin lymphoma. The gene calls are TRBV7-9 and TRBJ2-5; TRBD1 aligns across 7 bases. The sequencing used peripheral blood mononuclear cells (PBMCs), collected before the fourth cycle of nivolumab. Here the CDR3 DNA reads TGTGCCAGCAGCTTAGTGCCGGGACAGCAAGAGACCCAGTACTTC. This translates into CASSLVPGQQETQYF.